The 12 T cell receptor beta chains listed next were all sequenced from one sample in a study of blood T cell repertoires in COVID-19. The assay was immunoSEQ multiplex PCR, and TCRdb's table has in-frame clones only and misses some. The sample comprises 100,000 to 150,000 clones, approximately 81% of which are singletons, and 5.5% rests with the top ten. Sequencing was carried out using peripheral blood. These receptors all come from a man aged 55 to 69 with acute or convalescent COVID-19.

The chain recombines TRBV18 with TRBJ1-1; 7 positions agree with TRBD1. Germline V gene data show CDR1 as KGHSH and CDR2 as LQKENI. The CDR3 consists of 16 residues. After removal of 7 bases from V and 2 bases from J, the junction contained 13 bases not matched to a gene. Here the CDR3 reads CASLNRQGRSNTEAFF. In nucleotides, the CDR3 is TGTGCCAGCTTAAATCGACAGGGTCGTAGTAACACTGAAGCTTTCTTT.

The chain carries TRBV7-2 and TRBJ2-3; 11 nucleotides align to TRBD2. The germline CDR1 and CDR2 sequences are SGHTA and FQGNSA. This CDR3 comprises 17 residues. The J segment lost 3 bases and the V segment lost 1 base, leaving 6 bases of the junction unmatched. The CDR3 region has the DNA TGTGCCAGCAGCTTAGGTTATCCTAGCGGGGGGACAGATACGCAGTATTTT. This translates into CASSLGYPSGGTDTQYF. Full variable domain (rest looked up from reference TRBV7-2 and TRBJ2-3): GAGVSQSPSNKVTEKGKDVELRCDPISGHTALYWYRQSLGQGLEFLIYFQGNSAPDKSGLPSDRFSAERTGGSVSTLTIQRTQQEDSAVYLCASSLGYPSGGTDTQYFGPGTRLTVL.

DNA for the CDR3: TGTGCCAGCAATCAGGGGGAACAGCCCCAGCATTTT. Translation: CASNQGEQPQHF. The chain couples TRBV12-3 or TRBV12-4 to TRBJ1-5; 7 nucleotides align to TRBD1. Trimming at V came to 7 bases and at J to 7 bases, leaving 4 bases not matched to a gene. CDR3 length: 12 amino acids.

The chain uses TRBV30 and TRBJ2-2; the D gene is possibly TRBD2 (5 bases). CDR1 and CDR2 (germline): GTSNPN, SVGIG (reference sequence). The CDR3 length is 13 residues. Deletions cut 4 bases from V and 6 bases from J, with 12 bases between. CDR3 in amino acids: CAWTPLRAGELFF. Written as DNA, the CDR3 is TGTGCCTGGACTCCCTTGAGGGCCGGGGAGCTGTTTTTT. The full variable domain, rest sourced from reference TRBV30 and TRBJ2-2, is SQTIHQWPATLVQPVGSPLSLECTVEGTSNPNLYWYRQAAGRGLQLLFYSVGIGQISSEVPQNLSASRPQDRQFILSSKKLLLSDSGFYLCAWTPLRAGELFFGEGSRLTVL.

The chain's CDR3 is CASSHWTQGPGYTF. The CDR3 DNA reads as TGTGCCAGCAGCCATTGGACACAGGGTCCCGGCTACACCTTC. The V and J genes are TRBV27 and TRBJ1-2; D perhaps matches TRBD1 (6 bases). Trimming took off 6 bases at V and 8 bases at J, with 19 bases between the two ends. The germline CDR1 and CDR2 sequences are MNHEY and SMNVEV (reference sequence). The CDR3 extends over 14 amino acids.

V is TRBV5-5 and J is TRBJ1-2; D perhaps matches TRBD1 (6 bases). The V gene's germline CDR1 is SGHKS and CDR2 YYEKEE (reference sequence). Trimming stripped 7 bases from V and 7 bases from J, with 23 bases between. The CDR3 is 15 amino acids. CDR3 sequence (DNA): TGTGCCAGCGAGGGCAGGGGTAATAGCCAGGTTGGCTACACCTTC. This encodes CASEGRGNSQVGYTF.

The V call is TRBV15, the J call TRBJ1-1; D is possibly TRBD1 (5 bases). The CDR3 loop spans 14 amino acids. Germline CDR1 and CDR2: LNHNV and YYDKDF (reference sequence). V lost 0 bases and J lost 12, with 17 bases in between. The CDR3 loop is CATSRDGGGGWTFF. In nucleotides, the CDR3 is TGTGCCACCAGCAGAGATGGCGGGGGGGGATGGACTTTCTTT.

This chain connects TRBV6-2 or TRBV6-3 to TRBJ2-5, with 9 bases identical to TRBD2. Germline CDR1 MNHEY, CDR2 SVGEGT. The CDR3 has 15 amino acids. The V and J ends lost 5 bases and 2 bases, in that order; junction bases with no gene match: 6. This CDR3 is CASSRAGGFQETQYF. The CDR3 nucleotides are TGTGCCAGCAGTAGAGCGGGAGGTTTTCAAGAGACCCAGTACTTC.

The chain joins TRBV2 to TRBJ1-4; perhaps TRBD1 as D (5 bases). The CDR3 length is 15 residues. Germline V CDR1 and CDR2: SNHLY, FYNNEI. V was cut by 3 bases and J by 10 bases, with 18 bases left in between. CDR3 nucleotides: TGTGCCAGCAGTGAGAGACAGTTCCCGGCGGCAAAACTGTTTTTT. Translated, it gives CASSERQFPAAKLFF. Looking up the rest from reference TRBV2 and TRBJ1-4 gives the full variable domain: EPEVTQTPSHQVTQMGQEVILRCVPISNHLYFYWYRQILGQKVEFLVSFYNNEISEKSEIFDDQFSVERPDGSNFTLKIRSTKLEDSAMYFCASSERQFPAAKLFFGSGTQLSVL.

In this sample, this clone turned up a few times. The rearrangement links TRBV12-3 or TRBV12-4 to TRBJ1-1, with D unclear. The CDR3 runs to 13 residues. The V and J ends lost 0 bases and 9 bases respectively, with 11 bases between them. CDR3 nucleotides: TGTGCCAGCAGTTTAGCCACCACTAACAAAGCTTTCTTT. Its translation is CASSLATTNKAFF.

The chain couples TRBV19 to TRBJ2-7; 9 bases match TRBD1. The J segment lost 0 bases and the V segment lost 4 bases, leaving 4 bases of the junction unmatched. Germline loops: CDR1 LNHDA, CDR2 SQIVND (reference sequence). CDR3 length: 15 residues. The CDR3 region is CASSTDRGVSYEQYF. DNA of the CDR3: TGTGCCAGTAGTACAGACAGGGGGGTCTCCTACGAGCAGTACTTC.

The chain carries TRBV7-6 and TRBJ1-3, with 12 bases fitting TRBD1. The junction had 12 bases not matched to a gene; V was cut back by 5 bases and J by 4 bases. This CDR3 spans 18 amino acids. Germline values: CDR1 SGHVS, CDR2 FNYEAQ. Here the CDR3 DNA reads TGTGCCAGCAGCGAAATTCCGGGACAGGGGGCTAGAGGAAACACCATATATTTT. Protein product: CASSEIPGQGARGNTIYF.